A single sample gave rise to the 20 T cell receptor beta chains below, sequenced in a study of blood T cells in healthy people across ages. For the second PCR, which ran for roughly 6 to 12 cycles, a sample-barcoded 5' primer and a J-beta primer mix were used. One entry per CDR3 protein results from TCRdb running MiXCR on the 5' RACE reads. This sample has more than 500,000 distinct CDR3 sequences; approximately 25% occur once, and the top ten carry approximately 17%. Material for sequencing was blood. The receptors shown here come from a woman aged 70-85 years in good health.

There are a few counts of this clonotype. Sequence at one end of the junction differs from germline and may be a read error. This chain uses TRBV5-1 with TRBJ2-3; possible D gene TRBD2, 6 bases. This CDR3 region has 16 residues. The germline V gene has CDR1 SGHRS and CDR2 YFSETQ. The CDR3, as DNA: TGCGCCAGCAGCTTGGTGGTAGCGGCAAACACAGATACGCAGTGTTTT. Amino acids: CASSLVVAANTDTQCF.

This chain uses TRBV4-3 with TRBJ1-4; D remains unclear. The CDR3 consists of 16 residues. Germline loops: CDR1 LGHNA, CDR2 YSLEER. Trimming took 0 bases from V and 8 from J, leaving 16 bases between them. The CDR3 nucleotides read TGCGCCAGCAGCCAAGACGTACGAGGAAGAGACGAAAAACTGTTTTTT. Translation gives CASSQDVRGRDEKLFF.

This clonotype was observed at least ten times. The V call is TRBV12-3 or TRBV12-4, the J call TRBJ1-2; tentative D call: TRBD1 (6 bases). CDR3 size: 13 residues. V was shortened by 5 bases and J by 3 bases, with 10 bases between the two germline ends. CDR3 sequence (DNA): TGTGCCAGCAGTCCACAGGGAGACTATGGCTACACCTTC. Protein: CASSPQGDYGYTF.

This clonotype was detected a few times. Germline is not matched at one junction end, which may reflect a read error. The rearrangement joins TRBV20-1 to TRBJ2-7; D remains unclear. CDR1 and CDR2 (germline): DFQATT, SNEGSKA (reference sequence). The CDR3 has 11 amino acids. CDR3 region: CSATPLDEQCF. For the CDR3, the DNA is TGCAGTGCGACCCCCCTCGACGAGCAGTGCTTC.

As regards this clonotype: Germline is not matched at one junction end, which may reflect a read error. The chain carries TRBV15 and TRBJ2-2; maybe TRBD2 (6 bases). CDR3 length: 15 amino acids. The germline V gene has CDR1 LNHNV and CDR2 YYDKDF (reference sequence). Written as DNA, the CDR3 is TGTGCCACCGGCAGAGAGGTTAGCGGATCCGGGGAGCTGTTTTTT. Its translation is CATGREVSGSGELFF.

The chain recombines TRBV20-1 with TRBJ2-5, with 14 nucleotides matching TRBD2. Germline CDR1 is DFQATT and CDR2 is SNEGSKA (reference sequence). The CDR3 runs to 16 residues. V was pared by 1 base and J by 4 bases, with 5 bases of the junction left unmatched. The CDR3 bases are TGCAGTGCTAGAGGGACTAGCGGGGGGTGGGTAGAGACCCAGTACTTC. Protein: CSARGTSGGWVETQYF.

The J gene is TRBJ2-5, the V gene TRBV7-2, with 7 bases that match TRBD1. TRBJ2-1 matches the DNA end more closely, so the J call is doubtful. CDR3 length: 15 amino acids. The germline V gene encodes CDR1 SGHTA and CDR2 FQGNSA. CDR3 in amino acids: CASSFNRGRAGEQFF. The CDR3 DNA sequence: TGTGCCAGCAGCTTCAACAGGGGTAGGGCTGGGGAGCAGTTCTTC.

This clonotype occurred a few times. V usage is TRBV10-3 and J usage is TRBJ2-1; D is undetermined. Trimming took 8 bases from V and 6 from J, leaving 5 bases between them. Germline CDR1 and CDR2: ENHRY and SYGVKD. CDR3 size: 10 residues. Here the CDR3 DNA reads TGTGCCATCGGATTCAATGAGCAGTTCTTC. This sequence encodes CAIGFNEQFF.

DNA for the CDR3: TGTGCCAGCAGACTGCTGACAGGGCCAGAGACCCAGTACTTC. The encoded protein is CASRLLTGPETQYF. The chain uses TRBV11-2 and TRBJ2-5; 7 nucleotides agree with TRBD1. CDR3 length equals 14 residues. Unmatched junction bases numbered 8, after V lost 6 bases and J lost 4 bases. CDR1 and CDR2 (germline): SGHAT, FQNNGV.

The V gene is TRBV12-3 or TRBV12-4, the J gene TRBJ2-1; D remains unclear. The CDR3 sequence is 12 residues long. V lost 9 bases, J lost 7 bases, and 13 bases lay in between. The CDR3 bases are TGTGCCAGTAACTTCGCAGGAAATGAGCAGTTCTTC. It translates to CASNFAGNEQFF.

A remark on this clonotype: A read error may account for a junction end that differs from germline. This rearrangement joins TRBV6-1 to TRBJ1-4; D gene unclear. This CDR3 region has 15 residues. Per germline, CDR1 MNHNS and CDR2 SASEGT. The CDR3 sequence is CASSVGDATNEKLFF. The CDR3 nucleotides are TGTGCCAGCAGTGTAGGAGATGCAACCAATGAAAAACTGTTTTTT.

The gene calls are TRBV20-1 and TRBJ2-5; weak D call: TRBD2 (6 bases). The CDR3 has 17 amino acids. V shed 6 bases and J shed 0 bases, with 23 bases lying between them. CDR1 is DFQATT and CDR2 is SNEGSKA in the germline V gene (reference sequence). For the CDR3, the DNA is TGCAGTGCCATGGTCGCCCTCGGCGGGACGAACCAAGAGACCCAGTACTTC. This codes for CSAMVALGGTNQETQYF.

V usage is TRBV24-1 and J usage is TRBJ2-3; no definite D call. Between the trimmed V and J ends, which lost 5 bases and 1 base, there was a span of 0 bases. The CDR3 runs 11 residues. The germline CDR1 and CDR2 sequences are KGHDR and SFDVKD. CDR3 nucleotides: TGTGCCACCAGTGGCACAGATACGCAGTATTTT. It is translated as CATSGTDTQYF.

This clonotype was found a few times. The genes are TRBV6-1 and TRBJ2-1; weak D call: TRBD2 (7 bases). In germline, CDR1 is MNHNS, CDR2 SASEGT. This CDR3 contains 15 residues. Trimming pared 3 bases from V and 4 bases from J, leaving 13 bases between. DNA of the CDR3: TGTGCCAGCAGTGAGGGGGGGGCCTCTTACAATGAGCAGTTCTTC. Its protein is CASSEGGASYNEQFF.

This clonotype was observed at least ten times. CDR3 sequence (DNA): TGCGCCAGCAGGAAGGACAGGCTATTAAATCAGCCCCAGCATTTT. Amino acids: CASRKDRLLNQPQHF. V and J are TRBV5-1 and TRBJ1-5; TRBD1 aligns across 7 bases. The CDR3 contains 15 residues. The ends lost 5 bases at V and 4 bases at J; junction bases unmatched: 9. Germline V gene data show CDR1 as SGHRS and CDR2 as YFSETQ.

About this clonotype itself: A read error may account for a junction end that differs from germline. The rearrangement links TRBV27 to TRBJ1-1; D perhaps matches TRBD1 (5 bases). Germline V gene lookup returns CDR1 MNHEY and CDR2 SMNVEV (reference sequence). The CDR3 sequence is 11 residues long. CDR3 DNA sequence: TGTACCAGCAGGAGGGGCGCTGAAGCTTTCTTT. Protein: CTSRRGAEAFF.

The CDR3: CSVVPWDTEAFF. In DNA form, the CDR3 reads TGCAGCGTGGTCCCCTGGGACACTGAAGCTTTCTTT. V gene TRBV29-1 combines with J gene TRBJ1-1; no definite D call. CDR3 length: 12 residues. V dropped 6 bases and J dropped 3 bases, with 11 bases sitting between them. The germline gives CDR1 SQVTM, CDR2 ANQGSEA.

The chain is built from TRBV5-1 and TRBJ2-5; D is ambiguous. The CDR3 extends over 14 amino acids. Trimming cost V 0 bases and J 2 bases, with 8 bases left between them. Germline loops: CDR1 SGHRS, CDR2 YFSETQ. CDR3 nucleotides: TGCGCCAGCAGCTTGGAGAGGTCGCAAGAGACCCAGTACTTC. Amino acid sequence: CASSLERSQETQYF.

The V call is TRBV6-2 or TRBV6-3, the J call TRBJ2-5, with TRBD1 as a possible D gene (6 bases). CDR3 length: 14 amino acids. The germline V gene has CDR1 MNHEY and CDR2 SVGEGT. V lost 2 bases to trimming and J lost 2 bases, with 9 bases between them. This CDR3 is CASSYVDSQETQYF. The CDR3 nucleotides are TGTGCCAGCAGTTACGTGGACAGTCAAGAGACCCAGTACTTC.

The chain combines TRBV20-1 with TRBJ1-5; D gene unclear. The ends were cut back, 3 bases at V and 4 bases at J, with 10 bases in the middle. This CDR3 spans 13 amino acids. Germline CDR1 and CDR2: DFQATT and SNEGSKA (reference sequence). The CDR3 here is CSASPLGNQPQHF. CDR3 DNA: TGCAGTGCTAGTCCGTTAGGGAATCAGCCCCAGCATTTT.